This is a list of T cell receptor beta chains from one sample in a study of blood T cell repertoires in COVID-19. This table comes from immunoSEQ multiplex PCR, and its TCRdb copy is limited to in-frame clones, with some not included. The sample lists about 400,000 clones; 70% to 90% were seen once. Sequencing was carried out using PBMCs or T cells enriched from blood (not recorded which). These receptors all come from a woman aged 18-30 years with acute COVID-19. Both conserved end residues are part of each CDR3. D genes are given only for firm matches. Clone size is not always given. Where it is, it says once, few, many or a class for expanded clones.

V gene	D gene	J gene	clone size	CDR3 protein	CDR3 DNA
TRBV2	TRBD1	TRBJ2-2	-	CASRDKQGVDTGELFF	TGTGCCAGCAGAGATAAACAGGGGGTGGACACCGGGGAGCTGTTTTTT
TRBV29-1	TRBD1	TRBJ1-2	-	CSVEEKDRGDGYTF	TGCAGCGTTGAAGAGAAGGACAGGGGAGATGGCTACACCTTC
TRBV7-3	TRBD2	TRBJ2-2	-	CASSLNPAGITGELFF	TGTGCCAGCAGCTTAAATCCAGCGGGGATCACCGGGGAGCTGTTTTTT
TRBV5-1	-	TRBJ1-1	-	CASRQGEGTEAFF	TGCGCCAGCAGGCAAGGGGAGGGCACTGAAGCTTTCTTT
TRBV5-6	TRBD1	TRBJ1-1	-	CASRVLSGGPNTEAFF	TGTGCCAGCAGGGTCCTGTCAGGGGGGCCGAACACTGAAGCTTTCTTT
TRBV12-3/TRBV12-4	TRBD1	TRBJ2-3	-	CASEGAEADTQYF	TGTGCCAGCGAGGGGGCTGAGGCAGATACGCAGTATTTT
TRBV7-9	-	TRBJ1-2	-	CASSSTNYGYTF	TGTGCCAGCAGCTCAACTAACTATGGCTACACCTTC
TRBV2	TRBD2	TRBJ2-3	-	CASSGTSGKTTDTQYF	TGTGCCAGCAGTGGGACTAGCGGGAAGACCACAGATACGCAGTATTTT
TRBV5-4	TRBD2	TRBJ2-5	-	CASSIGLAGGGGQETQYF	TGTGCCAGCAGCATCGGACTAGCGGGGGGCGGGGGTCAGGAGACCCAGTACTTC
TRBV28	TRBD2	TRBJ2-7	-	CASSAGTSLNYEQYF	TGTGCCAGCAGCGCCGGGACTAGCTTGAACTACGAGCAGTACTTC
TRBV24-1	TRBD1	TRBJ1-1	once	CATSPGTGENTEAFF	TGTGCCACCAGTCCCGGGACAGGGGAGAACACTGAAGCTTTCTTT
TRBV9	-	TRBJ2-5	-	CASSVEEGRKETQYF	TGTGCCAGCAGCGTAGAGGAGGGCAGAAAAGAGACCCAGTACTTC
TRBV11-3	TRBD1	TRBJ2-7	-	CASSLGTGSYEQYF	TGTGCCAGCAGCTTGGGGACAGGCTCCTACGAGCAGTACTTC
TRBV6-1	-	TRBJ1-3	-	CASSVHRPGGGNTIYF	TGTGCCAGCAGTGTTCACCGCCCTGGGGGGGGAAACACCATATATTTT
TRBV18	TRBD1	TRBJ2-7	-	CASSPTGQLYEQYF	TGTGCCAGCTCACCCACGGGACAGCTTTACGAGCAGTACTTC
TRBV13	-	TRBJ2-5	once	CASSQDRKETQYF	TGTGCCAGCAGCCAAGACAGGAAAGAGACCCAGTACTTC
TRBV3-1/TRBV3-2	-	TRBJ1-6	-	CASSQEQESDNSPLHF	TGTGCCAGCAGCCAAGAGCAGGAAAGTGATAATTCACCCCTCCACTTT
TRBV7-8	-	TRBJ2-1	-	CASSLEGGGPSYNEQFF	TGTGCCAGCAGCTTAGAAGGAGGCGGTCCCTCCTACAATGAGCAGTTCTTC
TRBV6-1	TRBD2	TRBJ2-3	-	CASSEIAGVLSNTQYF	TGTGCCAGCAGTGAAATAGCGGGGGTATTATCAAATACGCAGTATTTT
TRBV7-2	TRBD2	TRBJ2-5	-	CASRGLAGGLETQYF	TGTGCCAGCAGAGGACTAGCGGGAGGCCTGGAGACCCAGTACTTC
TRBV28	-	TRBJ1-1	-	CASTPPYSNLNTEAFF	TGTGCCAGCACTCCCCCCTACAGCAACCTGAACACTGAAGCTTTCTTT
TRBV5-6	-	TRBJ2-1	once	CASSFAAWNEQFF	TGTGCCAGCAGCTTTGCGGCTTGGAATGAGCAGTTCTTC
TRBV27	-	TRBJ2-1	-	CASGLINNEQFF	TGTGCCAGCGGCTTAATTAACAATGAGCAGTTCTTC
TRBV7-9	TRBD1	TRBJ2-7	-	CASSRQGSYEQYF	TGTGCCAGCAGTAGACAGGGGTCCTACGAGCAGTACTTC
TRBV18	-	TRBJ2-2	-	CASSPPNRGELFF	TGTGCCAGCTCACCACCCAACAGGGGGGAGCTGTTTTTT
TRBV3-1/TRBV3-2	-	TRBJ1-6	-	CASSQGTTGSPLHF	TGTGCCAGCAGCCAAGGGACTACCGGGTCACCCCTCCACTTT
TRBV7-2	-	TRBJ1-5	-	CASSLGGGINQPQHF	TGTGCCAGCAGCTTAGGGGGAGGGATAAATCAGCCCCAGCATTTT
TRBV5-1	TRBD1	TRBJ2-3	-	CASSFGTGSLDTQYF	TGCGCCAGCAGCTTCGGGACAGGCTCTCTGGATACGCAGTATTTT
TRBV7-9	-	TRBJ1-1	-	CASSDRSAEAFF	TGTGCCAGCAGTGATCGCAGCGCTGAAGCTTTCTTT
TRBV7-2	TRBD1	TRBJ1-3	-	CASSLESPTGNSGNTIYF	TGTGCCAGCAGCTTAGAATCCCCGACAGGGAACTCTGGAAACACCATATATTTT
TRBV4-3	TRBD2	TRBJ2-7	-	CASSQERTSYEQYF	TGCGCCAGCAGCCAAGAGCGGACTAGCTACGAGCAGTACTTC
TRBV30	-	TRBJ2-5	-	CAWSANRQETQYF	TGTGCCTGGAGTGCGAACAGGCAAGAGACCCAGTACTTC
TRBV10-3	TRBD1	TRBJ1-1	-	CAISESLGQGNTEAFF	TGTGCCATCAGTGAGTCGTTGGGACAGGGGAACACTGAAGCTTTCTTT
TRBV5-1	TRBD1	TRBJ1-1	-	CASSLTGVNTEAFF	TGCGCCAGCAGCCTGACAGGGGTGAACACTGAAGCTTTCTTT
TRBV28	TRBD1	TRBJ1-5	-	CASSSNPGQGMVEMGNQPQHF	TGTGCCAGCAGTTCCAACCCGGGACAGGGGATGGTGGAAATGGGCAATCAGCCCCAGCATTTT
TRBV24-1	TRBD1	TRBJ2-1	-	CATSDLPTGAHNEQFF	TGTGCCACCAGTGATTTGCCTACAGGGGCGCACAATGAGCAGTTCTTC
TRBV7-9	TRBD1	TRBJ2-1	-	CASSLRRDRNNEQFF	TGTGCCAGCAGCCTACGCCGGGACAGAAACAATGAGCAGTTCTTC
TRBV4-2	TRBD1	TRBJ2-3	-	CASSHGQGAGDTQYF	TGTGCCAGCAGCCATGGACAGGGGGCGGGAGATACGCAGTATTTT
TRBV21-1	-	TRBJ2-3	once	CASSKNYGPDTQYF	TGTGCCAGCAGCAAAAATTATGGCCCAGATACGCAGTATTTT
TRBV6-2/TRBV6-3	TRBD1	TRBJ1-1	-	CASSSGTGVENTEAFF	TGTGCCAGCAGCAGCGGGACAGGGGTCGAGAACACTGAAGCTTTCTTT
TRBV28	-	TRBJ2-2	-	CASRIRVRGNTGELFF	TGTGCCAGCAGGATAAGAGTCAGGGGTAACACCGGGGAGCTGTTTTTT
TRBV24-1	TRBD2	TRBJ2-1	-	CATSDLAAGEFNEQFF	TGTGCCACCAGTGATTTGGCGGCGGGAGAGTTTAATGAGCAGTTCTTC
TRBV3-1/TRBV3-2	-	TRBJ1-4	-	CASSLRGTGTEKLFF	TGTGCCAGCAGCCTCAGGGGCACGGGAACTGAAAAACTGTTTTTT
TRBV2	TRBD1	TRBJ2-3	once	CASSEYPDRRSTDTQYF	TGTGCCAGCAGTGAATACCCGGACAGGCGGAGCACAGATACGCAGTATTTT
TRBV12-3/TRBV12-4	-	TRBJ1-5	once	CASSWRSNQPQHF	TGTGCCAGCAGTTGGAGGAGCAATCAGCCCCAGCATTTT
TRBV6-5	-	TRBJ1-6	-	CASSYVLANSPLHF	TGTGCCAGCAGTTACGTTCTAGCCAATTCACCCCTCCACTTT
TRBV7-8	TRBD1	TRBJ2-7	-	CASSLSGGDVDEQYF	TGTGCCAGCAGCTTATCAGGGGGCGACGTCGACGAGCAGTACTTC
TRBV12-3/TRBV12-4	-	TRBJ1-4	-	CASNGDYNEKLFF	TGTGCCAGCAATGGGGACTACAATGAAAAACTGTTTTTT
TRBV9	TRBD2	TRBJ2-4	once	CASSQLAGGPPIQYF	TGTGCCAGCAGCCAATTAGCGGGGGGGCCGCCCATTCAGTACTTC
TRBV2	-	TRBJ2-3	-	CASTSGSTDTQYF	TGTGCCAGCACGAGCGGAAGCACAGATACGCAGTATTTT
TRBV28	-	TRBJ2-1	-	CASRGLAALNEQFF	TGTGCCAGCAGGGGGCTGGCAGCTCTTAATGAGCAGTTCTTC
TRBV10-3	-	TRBJ2-7	-	CAISPRDTSYEQYF	TGTGCCATCAGTCCCCGGGACACTTCCTACGAGCAGTACTTC
TRBV5-6	-	TRBJ1-1	-	CASSLRAGATNTEAFF	TGTGCCAGCAGCTTACGGGCAGGGGCGACGAACACTGAAGCTTTCTTT
TRBV2	TRBD2	TRBJ2-3	-	CAEGTSGSDTQYF	TGTGCCGAAGGGACTAGCGGGTCTGATACGCAGTATTTT
TRBV19	TRBD1	TRBJ2-2	-	CASSKQGTTGELFF	TGTGCCAGTAGTAAACAGGGGACCACCGGGGAGCTGTTTTTT
TRBV6-2/TRBV6-3	TRBD2	TRBJ2-1	-	CASSFLTGLAVTEQFF	TGTGCCAGCAGTTTTCTTACGGGACTAGCTGTTACTGAGCAGTTCTTC
TRBV2	-	TRBJ1-2	once	CASSESAEYGYTF	TGTGCCAGCAGTGAATCGGCGGAATATGGCTACACCTTC